Following are 5 T cell receptor beta chains from one sample sequenced in a study of shared clonotypes between healthy human individuals. Positive CCR7 selection of CD45RO-negative cells yielded the naive CD8 cells, and terminally differentiated effector memory CD45RA+ cells were excluded. Only in-frame clones appear in the TCRdb table, and some are missing; sequencing was by immunoSEQ multiplex PCR. The sample holds about 2.2 million clones, just over 90% seen once. Specimen: naive CD8+ T cells from PBMCs. These receptors came from a man aged 18 to 29 in good health. Some clones in this sample may be carry-over from other donors' samples.

The chain uses TRBV5-1 and TRBJ2-1; 9 nucleotides agree with TRBD2. V dropped 5 bases and J dropped 5; count of bases not matched to a gene: 8. The germline gives CDR1 SGHRS, CDR2 YFSETQ. This CDR3 contains 15 residues. CDR3 nucleotide sequence: TGCGCCAGCAGTTCCCCTAGCGGGACCGACAATGAGCAGTTCTTC. It codes for CASSSPSGTDNEQFF.

J is TRBJ2-7 and V is TRBV4-2; D may be TRBD2 (5 bases). CDR1 is LGHNA, CDR2 YNFKEQ, per germline. The ends were cut back, 1 base at V and 7 bases at J, with 8 bases in the middle. This CDR3 has 12 amino acids. The CDR3 is CASSQAGMEQYF. The CDR3 nucleotides are TGTGCCAGCAGCCAAGCCGGGATGGAGCAGTACTTC.

This chain joins TRBV7-3 and TRBJ2-1; possible D gene TRBD2, 5 bases. Germline V gene sequence: CDR1 SGHTA, CDR2 FQGTGA. This CDR3 has 16 residues. With 5 bases removed from V and 5 bases from J, the gap between germline ends came to 19 bases. CDR3 nucleotides: TGTGCCAGCAGCCGAAGGGAGCGACCCCACGACAATGAGCAGTTCTTC. Residues: CASSRRERPHDNEQFF.

This sequence joins TRBV18 and TRBJ1-2; D unclear. V dropped 3 bases and J dropped 8 bases, with 22 bases sitting between them. Germline-derived CDR1 and CDR2 are KGHSH and LQKENI. The CDR3 totals 16 residues. The CDR3 protein is CASSPPLLKGEEGYTF. The CDR3 bases are TGTGCCAGCTCACCCCCGTTGTTAAAGGGCGAAGAAGGCTACACCTTC.

With regard to this clone: This CDR3 is also generated by other DNA sequences in the sample. V gene TRBV7-9 combines with J gene TRBJ2-7; D gene unclear. V dropped 5 bases and J dropped 4 bases, with 6 bases sitting between them. The CDR3 has 11 amino acids. Germline V gene sequence: CDR1 SEHNR, CDR2 FQNEAQ (reference sequence). The CDR3 region has the DNA TGTGCCAGCAGCCGATCGTACGAGCAGTACTTC. It yields the protein CASSRSYEQYF.